The sequence of this T cell receptor (beta chain) was determined in a study of blood T cell repertoires in COVID-19. About the study: There were acute and convalescent COVID-19 samples, and they came from the United States, Italy and Spain.

Germline V gene lookup returns CDR1 SGHRS and CDR2 YFSETQ. The CDR3 is 13 amino acids. Trimming removed 5 bases at V and 2 bases at J, with 10 bases between. The authors' processing: Estimation of nucleated cell counts relied on the amplification of reference gene primers. The method was immunoSEQ multiplex PCR; TCRdb's version includes in-frame clones alone and lacks a portion of them. That table gives V, J and clone size, and the DNA gave D and trimming. Found here are 120,000 or so clones, 75% to 90% of them singletons; the top ten hold around 1.9%. The receptor was isolated from a man in his sixties or seventies with acute or convalescent COVID-19. Sequencing input: peripheral blood. The chain couples TRBV5-1 to TRBJ1-2, with D unclear. Here the CDR3 DNA reads TGCGCCAGCAGTCCTAACCGCAACTATGGCTACACCTTC. It yields the protein CASSPNRNYGYTF.